The entry below describes one TCR beta chain. Germline loops: CDR1 MNHEY, CDR2 SVGAGI. The CDR3 consists of 14 residues. V gave up 8 bases and J gave up 5 bases, with 18 bases separating them. These data are taken from a study of technical replicates of blood from a handful of donors. Generated by immunoSEQ multiplex PCR, the TCRdb table keeps only in-frame clones and is missing some. The top ten hold 0.37% of the sample, which has roughly 79,000 clones, 90% to 95% seen once. Sequencing used T cells isolated from PBMCs. The rearrangement uses TRBV6-5 and TRBJ1-2; D is perhaps TRBD1 (5 bases). This TCR was sampled from a human donor in good health. Some clones in this sample may be carry-over from other donors' samples. The chain's CDR3 is CASSSDRTLYGYTF. The CDR3 DNA sequence: TGTGCCAGCTCGTCCGACAGAACACTATATGGCTACACCTTC.